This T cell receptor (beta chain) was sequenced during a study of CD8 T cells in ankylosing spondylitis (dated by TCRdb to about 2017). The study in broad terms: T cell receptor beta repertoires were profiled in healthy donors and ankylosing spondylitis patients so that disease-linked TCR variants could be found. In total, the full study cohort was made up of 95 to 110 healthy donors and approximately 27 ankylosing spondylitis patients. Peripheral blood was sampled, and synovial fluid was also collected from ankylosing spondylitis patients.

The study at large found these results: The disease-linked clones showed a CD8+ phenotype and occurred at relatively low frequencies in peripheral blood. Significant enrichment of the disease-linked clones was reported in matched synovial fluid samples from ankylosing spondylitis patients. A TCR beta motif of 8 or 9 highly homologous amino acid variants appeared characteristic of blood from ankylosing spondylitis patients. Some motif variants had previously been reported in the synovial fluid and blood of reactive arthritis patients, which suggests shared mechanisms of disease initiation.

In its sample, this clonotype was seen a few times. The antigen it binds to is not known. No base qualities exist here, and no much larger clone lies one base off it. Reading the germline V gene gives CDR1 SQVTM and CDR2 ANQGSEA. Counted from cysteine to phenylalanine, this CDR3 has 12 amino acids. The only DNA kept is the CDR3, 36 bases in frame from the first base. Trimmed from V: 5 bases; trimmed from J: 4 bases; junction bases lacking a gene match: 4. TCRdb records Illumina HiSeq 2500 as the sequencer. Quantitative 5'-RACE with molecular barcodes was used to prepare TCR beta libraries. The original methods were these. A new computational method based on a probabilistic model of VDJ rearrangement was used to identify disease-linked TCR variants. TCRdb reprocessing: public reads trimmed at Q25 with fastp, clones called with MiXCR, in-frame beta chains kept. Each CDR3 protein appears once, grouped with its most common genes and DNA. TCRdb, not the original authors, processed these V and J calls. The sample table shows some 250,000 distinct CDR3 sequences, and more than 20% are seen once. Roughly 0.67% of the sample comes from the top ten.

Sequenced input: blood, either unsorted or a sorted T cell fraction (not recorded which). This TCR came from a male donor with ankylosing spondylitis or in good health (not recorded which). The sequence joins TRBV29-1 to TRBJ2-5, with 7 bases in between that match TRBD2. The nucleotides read TGCAGCGTTTGCGGGGGTGCAGAGACCCAGTACTTC. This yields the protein CSVCGGAETQYF.